This TCR beta chain was captured in a study of T cells in Graves' hyperthyroidism and ophthalmopathy. This clonotype was seen a handful of times. Researchers amplified the TCR beta CDR3 regions from RNA transcripts. First-round RT-PCR with HTBI primers amplified the TCR CDR3 region. A single record per CDR3 protein comes from TCRdb applying MiXCR to the multiplex PCR reads. The profile covers more than 350,000 distinct CDR3 sequences, with around 15% appearing a single time and roughly a fifth taken by the ten largest. The V and J ends lost 5 bases and 4 bases respectively, with 20 bases between them. There are 16 residues in the CDR3. Germline V CDR1 and CDR2: SGHTA, FQGTGA.

Sequenced material: blood. This chain connects TRBV7-3 to TRBJ1-1; TRBD1 might be the D (5 bases). This TCR was sampled from a woman aged 60-70 years with Graves' ophthalmopathy. The CDR3 nucleotides are TGTGCCAGCAGCGCTTTAGTTATGATTGGGGGCACTGAAGCTTTCTTT. Translated: CASSALVMIGGTEAFF.